A selection of T cell receptor beta chains follows, all from one sample in a study of shared clonotypes between healthy human individuals. Sequencing used immunoSEQ multiplex PCR; TCRdb keeps in-frame clones, though not all of them. The sample yields approximately 530,000 clones, approximately 95% seen once. Sequencing input: naive CD4+ T cells sorted from blood. These receptors originate from a young woman in good health. The CDR3 runs from the conserved cysteine through the conserved F or W. A D gene is named only where the DNA matches it firmly. Clone size appears in some rows only: once, few, many, or a class for an expanded clone.

- | TRBJ2-7 | TRBV19 | TRBD2 | CASSGRLAGGPSGTYEQYF | TGTGCCAGTAGTGGTCGACTAGCGGGAGGGCCCTCAGGAACCTACGAGCAGTACTTC
- | TRBJ2-3 | TRBV7-2 | - | CASSSPRQSGTQYF | TGTGCCAGCAGCTCGCCGAGACAGTCTGGCACGCAGTATTTT
- | TRBJ2-7 | TRBV2 | - | CASSERVRYEQYF | TGTGCCAGCAGTGAGAGGGTGCGGTACGAGCAGTACTTC
- | TRBJ1-5 | TRBV2 | - | CASSEALGGGNQPQHF | TGTGCCAGCAGTGAAGCGCTTGGGGGGGGCAATCAGCCCCAGCATTTT
- | TRBJ2-1 | TRBV7-9 | TRBD2 | CASSGQLAGVLNNEQFF | TGTGCCAGCAGCGGACAACTAGCGGGAGTCCTAAACAATGAGCAGTTCTTC
- | TRBJ2-3 | TRBV4-2 | TRBD2 | CASSLGTSGGTDTQYF | TGTGCCAGCAGCCTAGGAACTAGCGGGGGCACAGATACGCAGTATTTT
once | TRBJ1-1 | TRBV18 | TRBD1 | CASSPSRGKNTEAFF | TGTGCCAGCTCACCATCCAGGGGGAAGAACACTGAAGCTTTCTTT
once | TRBJ2-5 | TRBV4-1 | - | CASSQVAGHETQYF | TGCGCCAGCAGCCAAGTGGCCGGACACGAGACCCAGTACTTC
- | TRBJ2-1 | TRBV7-8 | TRBD2 | CASSSGTSGRDEQFF | TGTGCCAGCAGCTCCGGGACTAGCGGGAGAGATGAGCAGTTCTTC
- | TRBJ2-7 | TRBV5-1 | - | CASSFVLSSYEQYF | TGCGCCAGCAGCTTTGTACTGTCTTCCTACGAGCAGTACTTC
once | TRBJ2-1 | TRBV29-1 | TRBD2 | CSVEAAGGNNEQFF | TGCAGCGTTGAAGCGGCGGGGGGGAACAATGAGCAGTTCTTC
- | TRBJ2-5 | TRBV19 | TRBD1 | CATRQGPQETQYF | TGTGCCACCAGACAGGGGCCCCAAGAGACCCAGTACTTC
- | TRBJ1-2 | TRBV5-1 | TRBD1 | CASSPGDRGGDGYTF | TGCGCCAGCAGCCCGGGGGACAGGGGTGGGGATGGCTACACCTTC
- | TRBJ2-3 | TRBV7-2 | - | CASNIVGVGTDTQYF | TGTGCCAGCAATATCGTGGGGGTGGGGACAGATACGCAGTATTTT
- | TRBJ1-5 | TRBV27 | - | CASSLSWTQPQHF | TGTGCCAGCAGTTTATCCTGGACGCAGCCCCAGCATTTT
- | TRBJ1-1 | TRBV5-1 | - | CASSRIAGRMNTEAFF | TGCGCCAGCAGCCGGATAGCGGGAAGAATGAACACTGAAGCTTTCTTT
- | TRBJ2-7 | TRBV5-1 | - | CASSLARGTTYEQYF | TGCGCCAGCAGCTTGGCTCGGGGAACAACCTACGAGCAGTACTTC
- | TRBJ2-4 | TRBV19 | TRBD2 | CASTKSGGGKGKNIQYF | TGTGCCAGTACCAAATCCGGGGGAGGGAAGGGGAAAAACATTCAGTACTTC
- | TRBJ2-3 | TRBV7-2 | TRBD2 | CASSRIRLAGGPGTDTQYF | TGTGCCAGCAGCCGAATAAGACTAGCGGGAGGGCCCGGCACAGATACGCAGTATTTT
- | TRBJ1-3 | TRBV7-8 | TRBD1 | CASSSDRVLGNTIYF | TGTGCCAGCAGCTCAGACAGGGTCCTCGGAAACACCATATATTTT
once | TRBJ1-5 | TRBV28 | - | CASSLEAQPQHF | TGTGCCAGCAGTTTGGAGGCTCAGCCCCAGCATTTT
- | TRBJ1-3 | TRBV28 | - | CASSPGDIINTIYF | TGTGCCAGCAGTCCAGGGGACATCATAAACACCATATATTTT
- | TRBJ2-5 | TRBV7-3 | - | CASSLISGTGIETQYF | TGTGCCAGCAGCTTAATTAGCGGGACAGGGATCGAGACCCAGTACTTC
- | TRBJ1-5 | TRBV6-1 | - | CASSETTDQPQHF | TGTGCCAGCAGTGAAACTACAGATCAGCCCCAGCATTTT